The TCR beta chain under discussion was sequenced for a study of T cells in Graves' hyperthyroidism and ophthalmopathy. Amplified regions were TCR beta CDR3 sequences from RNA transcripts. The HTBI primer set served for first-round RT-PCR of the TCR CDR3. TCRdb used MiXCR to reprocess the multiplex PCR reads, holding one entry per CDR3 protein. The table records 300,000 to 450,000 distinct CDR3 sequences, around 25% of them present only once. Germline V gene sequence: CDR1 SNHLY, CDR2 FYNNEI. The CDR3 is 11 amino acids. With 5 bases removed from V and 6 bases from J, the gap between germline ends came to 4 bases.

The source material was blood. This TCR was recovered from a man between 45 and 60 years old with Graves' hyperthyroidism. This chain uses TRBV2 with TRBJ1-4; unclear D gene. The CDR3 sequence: CASSPHEKLFF. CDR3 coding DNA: TGTGCCAGCAGTCCTCATGAAAAACTGTTTTTT.